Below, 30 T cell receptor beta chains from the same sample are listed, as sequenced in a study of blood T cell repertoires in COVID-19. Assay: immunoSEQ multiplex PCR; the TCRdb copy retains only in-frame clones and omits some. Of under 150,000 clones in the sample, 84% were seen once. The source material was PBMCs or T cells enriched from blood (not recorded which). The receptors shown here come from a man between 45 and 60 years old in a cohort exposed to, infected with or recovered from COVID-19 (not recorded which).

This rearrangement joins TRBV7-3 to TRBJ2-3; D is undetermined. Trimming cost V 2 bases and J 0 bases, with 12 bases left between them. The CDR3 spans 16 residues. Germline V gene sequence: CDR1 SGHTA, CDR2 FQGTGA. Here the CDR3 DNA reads TGTGCCAGCAGCTTATTCGGTATTACTAGCACAGATACGCAGTATTTT. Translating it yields CASSLFGITSTDTQYF.

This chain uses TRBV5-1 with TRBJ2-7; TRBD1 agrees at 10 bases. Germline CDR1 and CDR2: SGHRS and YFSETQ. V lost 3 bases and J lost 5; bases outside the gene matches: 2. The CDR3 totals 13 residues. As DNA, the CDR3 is TGCGCCAGCAGCTCGACAGGGGGCGACGAGCAGTACTTC. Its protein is CASSSTGGDEQYF.

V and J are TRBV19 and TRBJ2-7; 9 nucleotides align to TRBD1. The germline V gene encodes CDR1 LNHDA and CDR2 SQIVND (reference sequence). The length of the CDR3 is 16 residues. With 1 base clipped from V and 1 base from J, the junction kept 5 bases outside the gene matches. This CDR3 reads CASSIGGGTGSYEQYF. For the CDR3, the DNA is TGTGCCAGTAGTATAGGTGGTGGGACAGGGTCCTACGAGCAGTACTTC.

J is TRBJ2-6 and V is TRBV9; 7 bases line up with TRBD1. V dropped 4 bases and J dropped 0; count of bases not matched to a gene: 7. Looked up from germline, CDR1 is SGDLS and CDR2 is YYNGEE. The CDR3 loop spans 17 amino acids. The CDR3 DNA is TGTGCCAGCAGCCTCACAGGGGCCCCCTCTGGGGCCAACGTCCTGACTTTC. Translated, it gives CASSLTGAPSGANVLTF.

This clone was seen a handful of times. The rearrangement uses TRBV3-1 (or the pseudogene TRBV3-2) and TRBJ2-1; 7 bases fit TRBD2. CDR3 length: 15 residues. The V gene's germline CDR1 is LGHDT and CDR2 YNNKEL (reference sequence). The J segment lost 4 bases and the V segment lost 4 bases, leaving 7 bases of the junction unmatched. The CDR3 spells CASSLSGTPYNEQFF. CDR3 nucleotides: TGTGCCAGCAGCCTGAGCGGGACGCCTTACAATGAGCAGTTCTTC.

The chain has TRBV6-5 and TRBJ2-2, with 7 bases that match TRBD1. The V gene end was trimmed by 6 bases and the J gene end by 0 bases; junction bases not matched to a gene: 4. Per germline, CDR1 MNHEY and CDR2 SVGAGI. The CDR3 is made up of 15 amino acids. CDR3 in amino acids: CASRGQAPNTGELFF. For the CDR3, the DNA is TGTGCCAGCAGAGGACAGGCGCCGAACACCGGGGAGCTGTTTTTT.

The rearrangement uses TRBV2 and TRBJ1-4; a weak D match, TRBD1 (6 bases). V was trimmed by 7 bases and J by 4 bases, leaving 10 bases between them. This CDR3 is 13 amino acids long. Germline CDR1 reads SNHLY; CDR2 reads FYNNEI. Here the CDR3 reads CASKGGGNEKLFF. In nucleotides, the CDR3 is TGTGCCAGCAAGGGGGGGGGTAATGAAAAACTGTTTTTT.

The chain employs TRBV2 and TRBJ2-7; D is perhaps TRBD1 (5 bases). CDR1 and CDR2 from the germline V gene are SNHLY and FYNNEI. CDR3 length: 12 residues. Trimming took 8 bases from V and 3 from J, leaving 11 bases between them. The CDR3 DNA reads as TGTGCCAGCGGGGCAGGGCACTACGAGCAGTACTTC. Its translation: CASGAGHYEQYF.

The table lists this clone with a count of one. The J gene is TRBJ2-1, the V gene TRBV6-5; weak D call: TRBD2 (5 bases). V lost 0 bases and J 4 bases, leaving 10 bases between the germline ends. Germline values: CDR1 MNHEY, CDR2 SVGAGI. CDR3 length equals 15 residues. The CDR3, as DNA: TGTGCCAGCAGTTACTCGTTCGGGGTTTACAATGAGCAGTTCTTC. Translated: CASSYSFGVYNEQFF.

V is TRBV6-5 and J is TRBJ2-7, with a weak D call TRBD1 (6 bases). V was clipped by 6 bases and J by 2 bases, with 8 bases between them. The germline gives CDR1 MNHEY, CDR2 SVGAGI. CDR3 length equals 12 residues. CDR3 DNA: TGTGCCAGCAGCCGGACAGCCTACGAGCAGTACTTC. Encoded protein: CASSRTAYEQYF.

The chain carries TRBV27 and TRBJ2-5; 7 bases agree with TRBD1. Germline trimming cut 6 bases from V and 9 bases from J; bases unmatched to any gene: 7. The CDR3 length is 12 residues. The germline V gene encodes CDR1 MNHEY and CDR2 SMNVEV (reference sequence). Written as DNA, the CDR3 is TGTGCCAGCAGGACAGGGCCCCGGCCCCAGTACTTC. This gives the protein CASRTGPRPQYF.

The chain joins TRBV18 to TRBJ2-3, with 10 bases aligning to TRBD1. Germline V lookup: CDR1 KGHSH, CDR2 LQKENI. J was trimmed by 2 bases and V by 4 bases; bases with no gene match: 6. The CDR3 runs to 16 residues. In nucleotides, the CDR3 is TGTGCCAGCTCACGACCGGGACAGGGGCACACAGATACGCAGTATTTT. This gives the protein CASSRPGQGHTDTQYF.

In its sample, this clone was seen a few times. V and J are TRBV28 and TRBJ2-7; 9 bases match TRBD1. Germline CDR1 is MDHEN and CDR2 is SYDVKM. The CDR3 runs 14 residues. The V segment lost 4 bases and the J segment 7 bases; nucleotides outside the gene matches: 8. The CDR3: CASSSGTGLREQYF. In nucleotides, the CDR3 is TGTGCCAGCAGTTCTGGGACAGGGCTGAGGGAGCAGTACTTC.

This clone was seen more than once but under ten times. CDR3 in DNA: TGTGCCAGTAGTATTGGGGTACTAGCGGGGTCCCAAGAGACCCAGTACTTC. Amino acids: CASSIGVLAGSQETQYF. V and J are TRBV19 and TRBJ2-5, with 10 bases lining up with TRBD2. The CDR3 loop spans 17 amino acids. The trim removed 3 bases at V and 1 base at J, leaving 8 bases unmatched. The V gene's germline CDR1 is LNHDA and CDR2 SQIVND (reference sequence).

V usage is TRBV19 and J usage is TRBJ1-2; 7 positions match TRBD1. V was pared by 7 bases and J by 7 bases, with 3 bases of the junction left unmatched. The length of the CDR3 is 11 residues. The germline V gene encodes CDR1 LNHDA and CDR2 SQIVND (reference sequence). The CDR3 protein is CASNRGGGYTF. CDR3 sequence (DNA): TGTGCCAGTAACAGGGGTGGTGGCTACACCTTC. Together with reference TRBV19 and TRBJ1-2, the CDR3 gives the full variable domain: DGGITQSPKYLFRKEGQNVTLSCEQNLNHDAMYWYRQDPGQGLRLIYYSQIVNDFQKGDIAEGYSVSREKKESFPLTVTSAQKNPTAFYLCASNRGGGYTFGSGTRLTVV.

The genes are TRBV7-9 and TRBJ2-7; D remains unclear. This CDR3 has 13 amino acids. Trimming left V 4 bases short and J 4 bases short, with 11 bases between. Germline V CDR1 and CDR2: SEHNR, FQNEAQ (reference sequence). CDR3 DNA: TGTGCCAGCAGCTCCGCCCGAGTTTACGAGCAGTACTTC. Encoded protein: CASSSARVYEQYF. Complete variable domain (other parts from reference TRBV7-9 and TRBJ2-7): DTGVSQNPRHKITKRGQNVTFRCDPISEHNRLYWYRQTLGQGPEFLTYFQNEAQLEKSRLLSDRFSAERPKGSFSTLEIQRTEQGDSAMYLCASSSARVYEQYFGPGTRLTVT.

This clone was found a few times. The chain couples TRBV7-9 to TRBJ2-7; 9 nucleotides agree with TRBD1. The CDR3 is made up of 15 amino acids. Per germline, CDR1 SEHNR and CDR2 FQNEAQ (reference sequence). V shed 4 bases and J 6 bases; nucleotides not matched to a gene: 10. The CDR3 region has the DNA TGTGCCAGCAGCTCCCGGGACAGGGCCCTTCTCGAGCAGTACTTC. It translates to CASSSRDRALLEQYF.

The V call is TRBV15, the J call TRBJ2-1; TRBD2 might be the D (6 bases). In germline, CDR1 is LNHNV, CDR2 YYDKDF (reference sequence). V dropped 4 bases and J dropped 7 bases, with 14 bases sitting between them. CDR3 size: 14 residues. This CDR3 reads CATSKLSGLNEQFF. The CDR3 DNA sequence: TGTGCCACCAGCAAACTCTCCGGACTAAATGAGCAGTTCTTC.

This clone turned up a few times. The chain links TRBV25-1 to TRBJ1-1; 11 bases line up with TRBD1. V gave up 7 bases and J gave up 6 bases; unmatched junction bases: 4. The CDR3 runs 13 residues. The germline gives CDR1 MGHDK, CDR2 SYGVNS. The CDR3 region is CASIRTGGSEAFF. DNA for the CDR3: TGTGCCAGCATCCGGACAGGGGGCTCTGAAGCTTTCTTT. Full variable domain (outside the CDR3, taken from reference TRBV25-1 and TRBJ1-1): EADIYQTPRYLVIGTGKKITLECSQTMGHDKMYWYQQDPGMELHLIHYSYGVNSTEKGDLSSESTVSRIRTEHFPLTLESARPSHTSQYLCASIRTGGSEAFFGQGTRLTVV.

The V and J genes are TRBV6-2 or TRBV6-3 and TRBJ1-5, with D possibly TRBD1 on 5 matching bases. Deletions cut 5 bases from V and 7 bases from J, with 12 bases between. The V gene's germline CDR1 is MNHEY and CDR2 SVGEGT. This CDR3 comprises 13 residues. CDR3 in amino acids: CASSPQGGQPQHF. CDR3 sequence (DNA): TGTGCCAGCAGTCCCCAGGGAGGGCAGCCCCAGCATTTT.

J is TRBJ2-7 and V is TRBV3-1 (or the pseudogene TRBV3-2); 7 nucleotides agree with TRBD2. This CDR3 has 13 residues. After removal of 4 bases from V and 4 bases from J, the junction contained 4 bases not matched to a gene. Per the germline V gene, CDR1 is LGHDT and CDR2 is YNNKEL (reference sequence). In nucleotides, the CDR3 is TGTGCCAGCAGCCGCGGGGGAGTATACGAGCAGTACTTC. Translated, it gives CASSRGGVYEQYF.

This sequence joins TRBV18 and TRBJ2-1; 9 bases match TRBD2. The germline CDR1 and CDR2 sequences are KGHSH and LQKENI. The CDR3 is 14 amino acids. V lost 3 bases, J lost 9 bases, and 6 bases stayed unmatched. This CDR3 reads CASSPGTSRIEQFF. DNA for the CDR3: TGTGCCAGCTCACCCGGGACTAGCCGGATTGAGCAGTTCTTC. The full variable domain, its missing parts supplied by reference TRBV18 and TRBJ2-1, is NAGVMQNPRHLVRRRGQEARLRCSPMKGHSHVYWYRQLPEEGLKFMVYLQKENIIDESGMPKERFSAEFPKEGPSILRIQQVVRGDSAAYFCASSPGTSRIEQFFGPGTRLTVL.

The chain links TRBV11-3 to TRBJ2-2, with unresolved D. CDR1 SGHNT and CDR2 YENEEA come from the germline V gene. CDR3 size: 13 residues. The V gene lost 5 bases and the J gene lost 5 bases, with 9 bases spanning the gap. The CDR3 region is CASSLRMTGELFF. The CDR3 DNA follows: TGTGCCAGCAGCCTCCGTATGACCGGGGAGCTGTTTTTT.

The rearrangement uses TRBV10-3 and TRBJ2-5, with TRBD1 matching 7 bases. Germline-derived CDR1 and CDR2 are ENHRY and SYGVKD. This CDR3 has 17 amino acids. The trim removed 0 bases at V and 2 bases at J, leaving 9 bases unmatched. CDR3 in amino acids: CAISESLMGQFQETQYF. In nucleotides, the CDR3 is TGTGCCATCAGTGAGTCTTTAATGGGACAGTTTCAAGAGACCCAGTACTTC.

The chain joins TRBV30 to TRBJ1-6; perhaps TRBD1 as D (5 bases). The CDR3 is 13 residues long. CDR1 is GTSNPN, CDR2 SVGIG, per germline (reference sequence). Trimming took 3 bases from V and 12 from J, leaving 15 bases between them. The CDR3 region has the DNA TGTGCCTGGAGCCCAAGGGGTACGCGACCCCTCCACTTT. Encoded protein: CAWSPRGTRPLHF.

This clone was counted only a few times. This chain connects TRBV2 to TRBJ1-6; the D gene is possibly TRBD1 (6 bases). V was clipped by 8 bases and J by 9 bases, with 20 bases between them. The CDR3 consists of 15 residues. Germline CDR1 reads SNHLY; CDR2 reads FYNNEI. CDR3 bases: TGTGCCAGCTCCCCCGAGGGGGTTTTAGGTTCACCCCTCCACTTT. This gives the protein CASSPEGVLGSPLHF.

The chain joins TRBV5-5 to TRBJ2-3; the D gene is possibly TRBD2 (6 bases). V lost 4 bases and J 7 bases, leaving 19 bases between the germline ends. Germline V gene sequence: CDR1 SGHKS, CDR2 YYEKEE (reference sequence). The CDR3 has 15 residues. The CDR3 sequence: CASSLQTRISHTQYF. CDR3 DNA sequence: TGTGCCAGCAGCCTCCAGACTAGGATCTCCCATACGCAGTATTTT.

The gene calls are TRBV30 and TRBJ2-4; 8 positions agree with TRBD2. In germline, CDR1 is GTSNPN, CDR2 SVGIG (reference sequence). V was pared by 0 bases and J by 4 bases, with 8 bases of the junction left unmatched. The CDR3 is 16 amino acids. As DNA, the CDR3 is TGTGCCTGGAGTGTAGGGAGCGGGGGCCCGAAAAACATTCAGTACTTC. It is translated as CAWSVGSGGPKNIQYF.

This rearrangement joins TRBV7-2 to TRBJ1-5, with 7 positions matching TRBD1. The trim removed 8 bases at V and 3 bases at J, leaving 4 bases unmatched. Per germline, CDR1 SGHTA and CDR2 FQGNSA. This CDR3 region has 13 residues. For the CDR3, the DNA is TGTGCCAGCGCTACAGGGGTCAATCAGCCCCAGCATTTT. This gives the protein CASATGVNQPQHF.

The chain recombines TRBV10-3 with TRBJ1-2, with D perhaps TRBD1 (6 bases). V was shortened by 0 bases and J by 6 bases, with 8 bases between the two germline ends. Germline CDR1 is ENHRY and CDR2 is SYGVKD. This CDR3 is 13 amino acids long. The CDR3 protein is CAISESWTDGYTF. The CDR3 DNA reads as TGTGCCATCAGTGAGTCCTGGACAGATGGCTACACCTTC.